These 15 T cell receptor beta chains came from one sample sequenced in a study of blood T cell repertoires in COVID-19. Measured with immunoSEQ multiplex PCR; TCRdb has only the in-frame clones, and not every one. The sample lists 130,000 to 150,000 clones; 65% to 80% were seen once. Sequencing was performed on peripheral blood. Receptors were obtained from a man older than 75 with acute or convalescent COVID-19.

This clone was observed a single time. The V call is TRBV9, the J call TRBJ1-1, with 7 bases identical to TRBD1. From germline, CDR1 is SGDLS and CDR2 YYNGEE. Unmatched junction bases numbered 11, after V lost 4 bases and J lost 5 bases. This CDR3 has 15 residues. CDR3 sequence (DNA): TGTGCCAGCAGCCCCCGAGGACAGGAAGGGACTGAAGCTTTCTTT. Its translation: CASSPRGQEGTEAFF. The full variable domain, in which reference TRBV9 and TRBJ1-1 provide the parts outside the CDR3, is DSGVTQTPKHLITATGQRVTLRCSPRSGDLSVYWYQQSLDQGLQFLIQYYNGEERAKGNILERFSAQQFPDLHSELNLSSLELGDSALYFCASSPRGQEGTEAFFGQGTRLTVV.

V and J are TRBV19 and TRBJ2-2, with 12 nucleotides matching TRBD1. The junction had 3 bases not matched to a gene; V was cut back by 1 base and J by 6 bases. CDR1 LNHDA and CDR2 SQIVND come from the germline V gene (reference sequence). The CDR3 has 16 amino acids. This CDR3 is CASSIGGQGAPGELFF. CDR3 in DNA: TGTGCCAGTAGTATAGGGGGACAGGGGGCTCCCGGGGAGCTGTTTTTT.

V and J are TRBV6-6 and TRBJ1-4, with D maybe TRBD1 (5 bases). The CDR3 runs to 14 residues. CDR1 and CDR2 (germline): MNHNY, SVGAGI (reference sequence). Trimming shortened V by 2 bases and J by 3 bases, and 7 bases separated the two germline ends. The CDR3 protein is CASSYRGSNEKLFF. The CDR3, as DNA: TGTGCCAGCAGTTACCGGGGGTCTAATGAAAAACTGTTTTTT.

V gene TRBV24-1 combines with J gene TRBJ2-5; 10 bases line up with TRBD1. J gave up 0 bases and V 4 bases, and 4 bases lay outside the gene matches. The CDR3 spans 16 residues. The germline gives CDR1 KGHDR, CDR2 SFDVKD. The CDR3 loop reads CATSELGTGDQETQYF. The CDR3 nucleotides are TGTGCCACCAGTGAGTTAGGGACAGGGGACCAAGAGACCCAGTACTTC.

The gene calls are TRBV19 and TRBJ1-6, with D tentatively TRBD1 (5 bases). The length of the CDR3 is 13 residues. Trimming stripped 8 bases from V and 10 bases from J, with 15 bases between. The germline gives CDR1 LNHDA, CDR2 SQIVND (reference sequence). The CDR3 bases are TGTGCCAGTGGGTCAGGGAGGTTGTCACCCCTCCACTTT. Protein: CASGSGRLSPLHF.

This chain connects TRBV3-1 (or the pseudogene TRBV3-2) to TRBJ2-3; perhaps TRBD2 as D (5 bases). This CDR3 is built from 15 residues. Deletions cut 1 base from V and 5 bases from J, with 13 bases between. CDR1 and CDR2 from the germline V gene are LGHDT and YNNKEL (reference sequence). The chain's CDR3 is CASSQGDIGGDTQYF. In nucleotides, the CDR3 is TGTGCCAGCAGCCAAGGAGATATAGGAGGAGATACGCAGTATTTT.

This chain uses TRBV7-9 with TRBJ1-3; D might be TRBD1 (6 bases). Germline assignment: CDR1 SEHNR and CDR2 FQNEAQ (reference sequence). This CDR3 has 13 amino acids. Trimming took 1 base from V and 8 from J, leaving 9 bases between them. The CDR3 DNA sequence: TGTGCCAGCAGCTTAGACAGGGCGGACACCATATATTTT. Its translation is CASSLDRADTIYF.

The CDR3 DNA sequence: TGTGCCAGCAGTCCTCCCTCTGGGGCCAACGTCCTGACTTTC. This gives the protein CASSPPSGANVLTF. This chain uses TRBV28 with TRBJ2-6, with D hard to call. Per the germline V gene, CDR1 is MDHEN and CDR2 is SYDVKM. This CDR3 is built from 14 residues. Trimming shortened V by 5 bases and J by 0 bases, and 5 bases separated the two germline ends. Looking up the rest from reference TRBV28 and TRBJ2-6 gives the full variable domain: DVKVTQSSRYLVKRTGEKVFLECVQDMDHENMFWYRQDPGLGLRLIYFSYDVKMKEKGDIPEGYSVSREKKERFSLILESASTNQTSMYLCASSPPSGANVLTFGAGSRLTVL.

The chain has TRBV7-9 and TRBJ2-3, with a tentative D call TRBD2 (6 bases). Germline-derived CDR1 and CDR2 are SEHNR and FQNEAQ (reference sequence). The CDR3 is made up of 14 amino acids. Between the trimmed V and J ends, which lost 5 bases and 6 bases, there was a span of 15 bases. The CDR3: CASSHTGGTDTQYF. The CDR3 DNA sequence: TGTGCCAGCAGCCATACAGGTGGGACTGATACGCAGTATTTT.

The chain is built from TRBV3-1 (or the pseudogene TRBV3-2) and TRBJ2-2; D may be TRBD2 (6 bases). Per germline, CDR1 LGHDT and CDR2 YNNKEL (reference sequence). CDR3 length: 15 amino acids. V lost 4 bases and J 2 bases, leaving 11 bases between the germline ends. In DNA form, the CDR3 reads TGTGCCAGCAGCCTGGGGGGAACCAACACCGGGGAGCTGTTTTTT. Translated, it gives CASSLGGTNTGELFF.

The J gene is TRBJ2-2, the V gene TRBV9; D is possibly TRBD2 (5 bases). V shed 4 bases and J shed 4 bases, with 17 bases lying between them. Germline V CDR1 and CDR2: SGDLS, YYNGEE. This CDR3 comprises 16 residues. DNA of the CDR3: TGTGCCAGCAGCCCTACCCCTGAGGGTCTCACCGGGGAGCTGTTTTTT. As protein: CASSPTPEGLTGELFF.

The rearrangement uses TRBV6-5 and TRBJ2-3; 8 nucleotides align to TRBD1. With 5 bases clipped from V and 1 base from J, the junction kept 5 bases outside the gene matches. This CDR3 spans 15 amino acids. Looked up from germline, CDR1 is MNHEY and CDR2 is SVGAGI. CDR3 region: CASSTPRGRTDTQYF. In DNA, the CDR3 is TGTGCCAGCAGTACCCCCAGGGGGCGCACAGATACGCAGTATTTT.

This chain uses TRBV29-1 with TRBJ2-2; D gene ambiguous. Germline values: CDR1 SQVTM, CDR2 ANQGSEA. V dropped 3 bases and J dropped 3 bases, with 5 bases sitting between them. The CDR3 contains 12 residues. In nucleotides, the CDR3 is TGCAGCGTTGACAGTTACACCGGGGAGCTGTTTTTT. Translating gives CSVDSYTGELFF.

V is TRBV5-4 and J is TRBJ1-2, with 7 nucleotides matching TRBD1. V was clipped by 2 bases and J by 4 bases; unmatched bases: 2. This CDR3 has 13 residues. The germline V gene has CDR1 SGHNT and CDR2 YYREEE (reference sequence). CDR3: CASSFGDSYGYTF. In nucleotides, the CDR3 is TGTGCCAGCAGCTTTGGGGACAGCTATGGCTACACCTTC.

This clone was counted between two and nine times. The V call is TRBV27, the J call TRBJ1-3, with D possibly being TRBD1 (6 bases). CDR1 and CDR2 (germline): MNHEY, SMNVEV (reference sequence). Trimming shortened V by 4 bases and J by 0 bases, and 10 bases separated the two germline ends. The CDR3 covers 15 residues. CDR3 sequence: CASSSGTFSGNTIYF. The DNA of the CDR3 is TGTGCCAGCAGTTCAGGGACATTCTCTGGAAACACCATATATTTT.